This T cell receptor beta chain was identified in a study of T cell responses to AZD1222 COVID-19 vaccine. Study-wide context: The study pooled second doses at about 4 or about 12 weeks. Findings and caveats of the study: Possibly, clonal diversity was underestimated; donors were largely white British and included more females. Epitopes outside B.1.351 and B.1.1.7 mutated regions reportedly drew nearly half of spike TCRs.

Assay: immunoSEQ multiplex PCR; the TCRdb copy retains only in-frame clones and omits some. The table includes 130,000 or so clones, over 90% detected once. V gave up 2 bases and J gave up 5 bases, with 10 bases separating them. This CDR3 is built from 14 residues. Looked up from germline, CDR1 is MNHEY and CDR2 is SVGAGI. Of note for this clone: Antigen specificity is unknown.

J is TRBJ2-4 and V is TRBV6-5, with no clear D. This specimen consisted of peripheral blood, obtained on day 0 of AZD1222 vaccination. This TCR came from an adult in good health. CDR3 DNA sequence: TGTGCCAGCAGTTACGATCGGAGCCAAAACATTCAGTACTTC. Its protein is CASSYDRSQNIQYF.